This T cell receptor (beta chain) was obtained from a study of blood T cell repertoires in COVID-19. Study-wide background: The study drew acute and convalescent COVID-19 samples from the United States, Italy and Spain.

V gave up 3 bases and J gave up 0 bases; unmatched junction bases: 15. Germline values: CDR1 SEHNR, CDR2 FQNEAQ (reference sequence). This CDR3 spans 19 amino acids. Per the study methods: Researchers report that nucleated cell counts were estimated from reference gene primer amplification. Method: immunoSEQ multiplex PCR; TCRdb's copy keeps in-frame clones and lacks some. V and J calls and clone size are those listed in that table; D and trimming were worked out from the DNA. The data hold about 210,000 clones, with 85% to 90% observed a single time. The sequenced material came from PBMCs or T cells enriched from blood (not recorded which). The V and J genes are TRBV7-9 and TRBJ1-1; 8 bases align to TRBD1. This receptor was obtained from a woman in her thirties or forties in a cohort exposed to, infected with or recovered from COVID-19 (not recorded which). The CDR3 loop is CASSFARGQGKFMNTEAFF. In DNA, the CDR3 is TGTGCCAGCAGCTTTGCCCGAGGACAGGGTAAATTTATGAACACTGAAGCTTTCTTT.